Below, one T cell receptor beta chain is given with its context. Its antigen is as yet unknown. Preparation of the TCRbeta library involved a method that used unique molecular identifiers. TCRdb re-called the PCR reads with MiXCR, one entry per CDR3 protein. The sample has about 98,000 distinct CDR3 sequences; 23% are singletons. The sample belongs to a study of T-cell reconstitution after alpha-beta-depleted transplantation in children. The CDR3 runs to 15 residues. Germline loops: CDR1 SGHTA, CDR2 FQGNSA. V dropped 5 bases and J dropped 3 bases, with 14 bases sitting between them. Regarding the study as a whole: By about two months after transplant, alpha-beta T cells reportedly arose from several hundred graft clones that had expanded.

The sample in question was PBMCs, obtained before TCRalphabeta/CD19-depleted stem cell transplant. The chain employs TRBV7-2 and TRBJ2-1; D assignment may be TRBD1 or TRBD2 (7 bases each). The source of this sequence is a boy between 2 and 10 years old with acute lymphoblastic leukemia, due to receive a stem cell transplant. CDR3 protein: CASSPGGADYNEQFF. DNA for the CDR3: TGTGCCAGCAGCCCAGGGGGGGCAGACTACAATGAGCAGTTCTTC. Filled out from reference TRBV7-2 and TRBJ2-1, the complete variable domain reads GAGVSQSPSNKVTEKGKDVELRCDPISGHTALYWYRQSLGQGLEFLIYFQGNSAPDKSGLPSDRFSAERTGGSVSTLTIQRTQQEDSAVYLCASSPGGADYNEQFFGPGTRLTVL.